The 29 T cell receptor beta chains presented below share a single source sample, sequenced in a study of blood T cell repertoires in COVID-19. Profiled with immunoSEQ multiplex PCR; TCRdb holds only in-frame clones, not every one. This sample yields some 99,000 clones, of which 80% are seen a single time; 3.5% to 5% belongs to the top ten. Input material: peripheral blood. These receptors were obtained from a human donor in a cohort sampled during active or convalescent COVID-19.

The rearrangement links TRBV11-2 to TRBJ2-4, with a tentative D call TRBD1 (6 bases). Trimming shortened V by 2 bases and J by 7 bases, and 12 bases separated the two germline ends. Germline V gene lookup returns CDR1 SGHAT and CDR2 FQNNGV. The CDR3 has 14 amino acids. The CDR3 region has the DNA TGTGCCAGCAGCTTATTGGGGGCCGGGAACATTCAGTACTTC. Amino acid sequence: CASSLLGAGNIQYF.

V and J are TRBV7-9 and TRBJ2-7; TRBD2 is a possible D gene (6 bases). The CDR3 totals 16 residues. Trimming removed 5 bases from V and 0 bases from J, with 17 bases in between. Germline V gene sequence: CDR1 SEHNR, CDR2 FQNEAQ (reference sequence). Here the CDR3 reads CASSAPVGGNSYEQYF. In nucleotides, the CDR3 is TGTGCCAGCAGCGCCCCGGTGGGGGGAAACTCCTACGAGCAGTACTTC.

CDR3 DNA: TGTGCCACCAGTGCTACAGGGGGCTTTGAGCAGTTCTTC. As protein: CATSATGGFEQFF. The rearrangement uses TRBV24-1 and TRBJ2-1; TRBD1 aligns across 9 bases. V trimming: 5 bases; J trimming: 9 bases; junction bases outside the gene matches: 4. Germline values: CDR1 KGHDR, CDR2 SFDVKD. This CDR3 has 13 residues.

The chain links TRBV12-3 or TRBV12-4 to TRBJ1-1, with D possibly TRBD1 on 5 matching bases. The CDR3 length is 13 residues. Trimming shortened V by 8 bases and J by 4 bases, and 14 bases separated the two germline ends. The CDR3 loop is CASRTGRGTEAFF. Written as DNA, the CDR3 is TGTGCCAGCCGAACAGGAAGGGGCACTGAAGCTTTCTTT.

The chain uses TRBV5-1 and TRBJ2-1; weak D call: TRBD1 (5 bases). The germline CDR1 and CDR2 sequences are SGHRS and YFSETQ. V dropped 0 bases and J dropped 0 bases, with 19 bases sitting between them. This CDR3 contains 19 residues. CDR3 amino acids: CASSLGSGQGIGSYNEQFF. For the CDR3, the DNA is TGCGCCAGCAGCTTGGGCAGTGGGCAGGGAATAGGCTCCTACAATGAGCAGTTCTTC.

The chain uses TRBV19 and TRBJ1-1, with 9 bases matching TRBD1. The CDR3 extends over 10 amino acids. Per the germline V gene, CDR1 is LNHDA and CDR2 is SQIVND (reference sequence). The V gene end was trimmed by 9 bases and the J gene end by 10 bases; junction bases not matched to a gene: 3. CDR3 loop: CASRGQGAFF. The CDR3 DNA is TGTGCCAGCCGGGGACAGGGAGCTTTCTTT.

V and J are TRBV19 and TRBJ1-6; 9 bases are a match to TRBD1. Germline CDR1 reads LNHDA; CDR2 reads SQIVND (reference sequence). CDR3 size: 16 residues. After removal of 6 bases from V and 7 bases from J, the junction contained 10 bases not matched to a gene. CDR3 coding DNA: TGTGCCAGTAGGCGGGACAGGGAGTCTTACAATTCACCCCTCCACTTT. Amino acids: CASRRDRESYNSPLHF.

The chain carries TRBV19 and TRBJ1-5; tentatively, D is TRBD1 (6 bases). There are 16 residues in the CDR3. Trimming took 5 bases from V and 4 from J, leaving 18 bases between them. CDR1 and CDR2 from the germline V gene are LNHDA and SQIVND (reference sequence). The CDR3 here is CASSLKLRGLNQPQHF. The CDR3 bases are TGTGCCAGTAGTCTAAAACTCAGGGGTTTAAATCAGCCCCAGCATTTT.

The CDR3 protein is CASSRDRVTEAFF. The CDR3 DNA reads as TGTGCCAGCAGCCGAGACAGGGTGACTGAAGCTTTCTTT. This chain joins TRBV28 and TRBJ1-1, with 7 bases that match TRBD1. V trimming: 6 bases; J trimming: 5 bases; junction bases outside the gene matches: 6. The germline V gene has CDR1 MDHEN and CDR2 SYDVKM. The CDR3 runs to 13 residues. The full variable domain, rest sourced from reference TRBV28 and TRBJ1-1, is DVKVTQSSRYLVKRTGEKVFLECVQDMDHENMFWYRQDPGLGLRLIYFSYDVKMKEKGDIPEGYSVSREKKERFSLILESASTNQTSMYLCASSRDRVTEAFFGQGTRLTVV.

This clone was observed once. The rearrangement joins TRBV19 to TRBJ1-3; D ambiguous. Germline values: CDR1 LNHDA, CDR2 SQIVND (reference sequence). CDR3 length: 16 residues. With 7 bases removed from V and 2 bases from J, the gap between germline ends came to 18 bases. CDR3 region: CASTPTPGMPGNTIYF. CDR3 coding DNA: TGTGCCAGTACCCCGACTCCGGGGATGCCTGGAAACACCATATATTTT.

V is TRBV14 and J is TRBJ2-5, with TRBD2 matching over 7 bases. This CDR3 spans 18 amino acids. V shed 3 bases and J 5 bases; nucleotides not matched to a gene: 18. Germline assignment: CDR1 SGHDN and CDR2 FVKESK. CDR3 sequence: CASSQSVSSGPIRETQYF. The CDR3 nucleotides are TGTGCCAGCAGCCAGAGTGTTTCTAGCGGCCCCATTCGGGAGACCCAGTACTTC.

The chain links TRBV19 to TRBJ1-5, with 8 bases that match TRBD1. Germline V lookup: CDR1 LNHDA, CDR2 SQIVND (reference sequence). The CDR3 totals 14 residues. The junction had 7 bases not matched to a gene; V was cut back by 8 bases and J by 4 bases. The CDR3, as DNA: TGTGCCAGTTCCCGGGACAGGCCGAATCAGCCCCAGCATTTT. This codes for CASSRDRPNQPQHF.

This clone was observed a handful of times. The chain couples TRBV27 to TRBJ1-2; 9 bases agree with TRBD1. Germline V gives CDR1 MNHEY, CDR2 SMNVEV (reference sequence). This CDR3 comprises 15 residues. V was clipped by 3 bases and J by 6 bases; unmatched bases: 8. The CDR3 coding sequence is TGTGCCAGCAGTTTGCTGGGACAGGGTCTAGATGGCTACACCTTC. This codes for CASSLLGQGLDGYTF.

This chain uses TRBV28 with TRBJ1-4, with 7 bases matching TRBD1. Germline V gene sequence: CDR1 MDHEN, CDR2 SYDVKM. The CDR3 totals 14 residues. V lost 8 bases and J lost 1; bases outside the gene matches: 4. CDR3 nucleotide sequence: TGTGCCAGCGTGGGGGACAGAACTAATGAAAAACTGTTTTTT. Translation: CASVGDRTNEKLFF.

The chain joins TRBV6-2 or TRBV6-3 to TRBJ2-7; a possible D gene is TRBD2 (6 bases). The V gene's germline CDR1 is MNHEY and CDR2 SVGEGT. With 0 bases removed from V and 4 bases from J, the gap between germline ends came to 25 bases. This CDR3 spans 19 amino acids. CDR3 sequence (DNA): TGTGCCAGCAGTTACTCAATCGGGACTCCACAAAGAATAGAGTACGAGCAGTACTTC. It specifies CASSYSIGTPQRIEYEQYF.

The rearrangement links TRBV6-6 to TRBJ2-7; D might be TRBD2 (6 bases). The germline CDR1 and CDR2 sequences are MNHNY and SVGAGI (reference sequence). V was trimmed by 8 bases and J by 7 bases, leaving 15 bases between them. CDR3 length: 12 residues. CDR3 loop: CASYGGTREQYF. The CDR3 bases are TGTGCCAGCTATGGGGGGACGCGGGAGCAGTACTTC.

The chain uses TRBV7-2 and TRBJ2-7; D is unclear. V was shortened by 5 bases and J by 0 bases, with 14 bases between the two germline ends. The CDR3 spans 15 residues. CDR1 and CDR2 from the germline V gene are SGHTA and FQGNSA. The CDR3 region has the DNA TGTGCCAGCAGCGACTTTGGCCGCCTCTCCTACGAGCAGTACTTC. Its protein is CASSDFGRLSYEQYF.

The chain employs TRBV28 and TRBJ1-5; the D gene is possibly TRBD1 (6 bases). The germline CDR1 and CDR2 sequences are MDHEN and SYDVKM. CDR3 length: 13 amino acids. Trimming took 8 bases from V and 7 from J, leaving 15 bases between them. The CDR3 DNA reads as TGTGCCAGCGGAGAACAGGGTTGGCAGCCCCAGCATTTT. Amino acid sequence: CASGEQGWQPQHF.

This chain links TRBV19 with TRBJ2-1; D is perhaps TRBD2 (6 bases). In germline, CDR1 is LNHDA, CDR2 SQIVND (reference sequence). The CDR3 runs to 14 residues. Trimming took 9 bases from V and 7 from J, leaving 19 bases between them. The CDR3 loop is CASGSRGLRNEQFF. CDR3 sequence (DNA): TGTGCCAGCGGATCCCGGGGGTTAAGGAATGAGCAGTTCTTC.

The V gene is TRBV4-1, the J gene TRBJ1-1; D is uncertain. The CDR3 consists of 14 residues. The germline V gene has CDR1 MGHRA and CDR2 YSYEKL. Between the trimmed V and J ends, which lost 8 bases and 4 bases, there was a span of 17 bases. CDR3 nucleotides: TGCGCCAGCGCCGAGGCCCACAGCGGCACTGAAGCTTTCTTT. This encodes CASAEAHSGTEAFF.

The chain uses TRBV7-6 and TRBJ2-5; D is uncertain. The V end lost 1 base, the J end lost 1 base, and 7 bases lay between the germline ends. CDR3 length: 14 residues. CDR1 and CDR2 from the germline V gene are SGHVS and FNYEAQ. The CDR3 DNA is TGTGCCAGCAGCTTAGGAGAACCCCAAGAGACCCAGTACTTC. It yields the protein CASSLGEPQETQYF.

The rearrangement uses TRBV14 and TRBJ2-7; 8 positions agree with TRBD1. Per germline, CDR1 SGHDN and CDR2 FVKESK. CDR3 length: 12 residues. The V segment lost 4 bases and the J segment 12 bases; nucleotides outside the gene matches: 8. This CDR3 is CASSRLGQGLYF. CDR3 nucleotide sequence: TGTGCCAGCAGCCGCCTCGGACAGGGTTTGTACTTC.

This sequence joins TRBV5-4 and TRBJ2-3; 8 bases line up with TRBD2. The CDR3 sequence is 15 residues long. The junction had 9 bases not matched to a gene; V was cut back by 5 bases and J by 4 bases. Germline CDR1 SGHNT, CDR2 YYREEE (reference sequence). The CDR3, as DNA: TGTGCCAGCAGACCGGGACTAGAGAGGTCAGATACGCAGTATTTT. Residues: CASRPGLERSDTQYF.

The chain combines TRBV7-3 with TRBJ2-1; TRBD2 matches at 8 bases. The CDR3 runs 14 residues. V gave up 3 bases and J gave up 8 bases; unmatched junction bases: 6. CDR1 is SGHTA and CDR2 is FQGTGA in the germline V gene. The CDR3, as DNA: TGTGCCAGCAGCTTGGGGACTAGTGTCGATGAGCAGTTCTTC. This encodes CASSLGTSVDEQFF.

This CDR3 reads CASRTVPSRELFF. The CDR3 coding sequence is TGTGCCAGCAGAACGGTCCCGAGTCGGGAGCTGTTTTTT. The gene calls are TRBV12-3 or TRBV12-4 and TRBJ2-2; D remains unclear. CDR3 size: 13 residues. The germline V and J ends were trimmed by 6 bases and 9 bases, with 14 bases remaining between them.

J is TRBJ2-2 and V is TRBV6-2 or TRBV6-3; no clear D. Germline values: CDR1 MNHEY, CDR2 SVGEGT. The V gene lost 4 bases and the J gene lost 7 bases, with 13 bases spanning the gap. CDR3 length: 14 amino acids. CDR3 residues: CASSWRPIVGELFF. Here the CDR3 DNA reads TGTGCCAGCAGTTGGCGGCCGATTGTCGGGGAGCTGTTTTTT.

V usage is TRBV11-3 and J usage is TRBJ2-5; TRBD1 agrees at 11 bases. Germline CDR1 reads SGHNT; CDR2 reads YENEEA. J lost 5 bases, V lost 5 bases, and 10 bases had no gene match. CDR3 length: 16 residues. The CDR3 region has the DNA TGTGCCAGCAGCCCCCGGACAGGGGGCGCGGGTGAGACCCAGTACTTC. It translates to CASSPRTGGAGETQYF.

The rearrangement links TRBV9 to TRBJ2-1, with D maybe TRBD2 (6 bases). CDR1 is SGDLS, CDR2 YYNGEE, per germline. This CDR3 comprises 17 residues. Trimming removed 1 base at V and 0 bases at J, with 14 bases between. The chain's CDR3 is CASSVRGSLTSYNEQFF. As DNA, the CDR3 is TGTGCCAGCAGCGTACGGGGGAGTCTTACCTCCTACAATGAGCAGTTCTTC.

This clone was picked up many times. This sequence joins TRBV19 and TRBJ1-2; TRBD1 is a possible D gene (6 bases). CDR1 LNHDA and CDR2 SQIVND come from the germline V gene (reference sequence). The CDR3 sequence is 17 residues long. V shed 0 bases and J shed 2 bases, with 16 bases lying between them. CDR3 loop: CASSIDLSTGRNYGYTF. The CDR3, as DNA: TGTGCCAGTAGTATAGATCTCTCGACAGGCCGAAACTATGGCTACACCTTC.